The 26 T cell receptor beta chains below come from one sample, sequenced in a study of brain T cells in children with intractable seizures. The method was immunoSEQ multiplex PCR; TCRdb's version includes in-frame clones alone and lacks a portion of them. This table holds approximately 60,000 clones, 90% to 96% found once. Here the sequenced sample was peripheral blood, taken at surgery. The receptors shown here come from a boy in the first two years of life with focal cortical dysplasia and intractable seizures.

The chain's CDR3 is CASSQKRAPFMSGANVLTF. In DNA form, the CDR3 reads TGTGCCAGCAGCCAAAAACGGGCACCCTTTATGTCTGGGGCCAACGTCCTGACTTTC. The chain combines TRBV3-1 (or the pseudogene TRBV3-2) with TRBJ2-6; D ambiguous. With 2 bases removed from V and 1 base from J, the gap between germline ends came to 18 bases. This CDR3 comprises 19 residues. Germline CDR1 and CDR2: LGHDT and YNNKEL (reference sequence).

The chain employs TRBV7-2 and TRBJ1-2; D remains unclear. Trimming cost V 5 bases and J 0 bases, with 16 bases left between them. This CDR3 comprises 16 residues. Germline V gene lookup returns CDR1 SGHTA and CDR2 FQGNSA. CDR3 DNA: TGTGCCAGCAGCAAAGGCCCCCGGCAGACTAACTATGGCTACACCTTC. Its protein product is CASSKGPRQTNYGYTF.

This chain connects TRBV5-4 to TRBJ1-1; D unresolved. V dropped 0 bases and J dropped 5 bases, with 14 bases sitting between them. Germline loops: CDR1 SGHNT, CDR2 YYREEE (reference sequence). The CDR3 covers 15 residues. The CDR3 sequence is CASSLGRNPWTEAFF. The CDR3 DNA reads as TGTGCCAGCAGCTTGGGCCGGAACCCATGGACTGAAGCTTTCTTT. The whole variable domain, filled in from reference TRBV5-4 and TRBJ1-1, reads ETGVTQSPTHLIKTRGQQVTLRCSSQSGHNTVSWYQQALGQGPQFIFQYYREEENGRGNFPPRFSGLQFPNYSSELNVNALELDDSALYLCASSLGRNPWTEAFFGQGTRLTVV.

The chain couples TRBV6-2 or TRBV6-3 to TRBJ2-5; 14 bases agree with TRBD2. The germline gives CDR1 MNHEY, CDR2 SVGEGT. Losses at the gene ends were 2 bases for V and 3 bases for J; bases not matched to a gene: 2. The CDR3 is made up of 16 amino acids. CDR3 in amino acids: CASSYPGLAGEETQYF. The CDR3 nucleotides are TGTGCCAGCAGTTACCCGGGACTAGCGGGAGAAGAGACCCAGTACTTC.

This chain uses TRBV5-1 with TRBJ2-7; tentative D call: TRBD1 (6 bases). The CDR3 is 13 amino acids. The V and J ends lost 1 base and 4 bases respectively, with 9 bases between them. Germline CDR1 is SGHRS and CDR2 is YFSETQ. CDR3 nucleotide sequence: TGCGCCAGCAGCTTGCCGGACAGTTACGAGCAGTACTTC. It specifies CASSLPDSYEQYF.

This clone was seen a handful of times. J is TRBJ1-6 and V is TRBV6-5; weak D call: TRBD1 (5 bases). Germline values: CDR1 MNHEY, CDR2 SVGAGI. V dropped 2 bases and J dropped 10 bases, with 15 bases sitting between them. The CDR3 totals 15 residues. CDR3 in DNA: TGTGCCAGCAGTTACAAAGGCGGGGGTCGGTCACCCCTCCACTTT. It yields the protein CASSYKGGGRSPLHF.

The chain recombines TRBV7-2 with TRBJ2-7; either TRBD1 or TRBD2 may fit D (5 bases each). Germline V gene lookup returns CDR1 SGHTA and CDR2 FQGNSA. The V end lost 3 bases, the J end lost 0 bases, and 12 bases lay between the germline ends. The CDR3 is 15 amino acids. CDR3 protein: CASSFGAAPSYEQYF. The CDR3 DNA reads TGTGCCAGCAGCTTCGGGGCAGCCCCCTCCTACGAGCAGTACTTC.

The V gene is TRBV28, the J gene TRBJ2-7; no definite D call. V was clipped by 5 bases and J by 0 bases, with 5 bases between them. CDR3 length equals 12 residues. The germline V gene encodes CDR1 MDHEN and CDR2 SYDVKM. CDR3 protein: CASSTSSYEQYF. The CDR3, as DNA: TGTGCCAGCAGTACCAGCTCCTACGAGCAGTACTTC.

V gene TRBV18 combines with J gene TRBJ1-2; D is ambiguous. The CDR3 runs to 14 residues. V lost 3 bases to trimming and J lost 5 bases, with 13 bases between them. The germline CDR1 and CDR2 sequences are KGHSH and LQKENI. DNA for the CDR3: TGTGCCAGCTCACCCTGGCAGCTACGATATGGCTACACCTTC. Its translation is CASSPWQLRYGYTF.

V usage is TRBV11-2 and J usage is TRBJ2-7, with TRBD2 matching over 14 bases. The CDR3 spans 15 residues. V was clipped by 5 bases and J by 4 bases; unmatched bases: 4. Per the germline V gene, CDR1 is SGHAT and CDR2 is FQNNGV. The CDR3, as DNA: TGTGCCAGCAGCCAGAGGACTAGCGGGGGGTACGAGCAGTACTTC. It codes for CASSQRTSGGYEQYF.

The V gene is TRBV24-1, the J gene TRBJ2-2, with D possibly being TRBD1 (6 bases). The V gene's germline CDR1 is KGHDR and CDR2 SFDVKD. The CDR3 extends over 13 amino acids. V was shortened by 8 bases and J by 7 bases, with 13 bases between the two germline ends. The CDR3 is CATNNRANGELFF. The CDR3 DNA follows: TGTGCCACCAATAACAGGGCCAACGGGGAGCTGTTTTTT.

CDR3 sequence (DNA): TGTGCCAGCGGACTAGCGGGAGGGCGTGAGCAGTTCTTC. As protein: CASGLAGGREQFF. The chain carries TRBV5-8 and TRBJ2-1; TRBD2 matches 15 bases. The CDR3 has 13 residues. V lost 7 bases and J lost 9; bases outside the gene matches: 2. Per the germline V gene, CDR1 is SGHTS and CDR2 is YDEGEE.

This rearrangement joins TRBV19 to TRBJ2-1; D unresolved. The V gene's germline CDR1 is LNHDA and CDR2 SQIVND (reference sequence). Between the trimmed V and J ends, which lost 7 bases and 4 bases, there was a span of 11 bases. The CDR3 is 13 amino acids. CDR3 residues: CASTPLGYNEQFF. The DNA for the CDR3 is TGTGCCAGTACCCCTCTGGGGTACAATGAGCAGTTCTTC.

The gene calls are TRBV6-1 and TRBJ2-2; no definite D call. Between the trimmed V and J ends, which lost 8 bases and 6 bases, there was a span of 16 bases. Germline V gene lookup returns CDR1 MNHNS and CDR2 SASEGT. CDR3 size: 14 residues. CDR3 in amino acids: CASGIVREAGELFF. Here the CDR3 DNA reads TGTGCCAGCGGGATTGTTAGGGAAGCCGGGGAGCTGTTTTTT.

V is TRBV6-5 and J is TRBJ1-3; D not resolved. V lost 5 bases and J lost 4, with 15 bases in between. CDR1 and CDR2 (germline): MNHEY, SVGAGI. The CDR3 covers 15 residues. CDR3 DNA sequence: TGTGCCAGCAGTCCCGTAGTCTTGGGCGGAAACACCATATATTTT. Its protein product is CASSPVVLGGNTIYF.

J is TRBJ1-1 and V is TRBV5-1; D gene unclear. Germline CDR1 reads SGHRS; CDR2 reads YFSETQ. The CDR3 is made up of 13 amino acids. The V and J ends lost 0 bases and 1 base respectively, with 4 bases between them. Written as DNA, the CDR3 is TGCGCCAGCAGCTTGGCAAGGAACACTGAAGCTTTCTTT. Amino acid sequence: CASSLARNTEAFF.

This chain links TRBV13 with TRBJ1-5; D ambiguous. Germline V lookup: CDR1 PRHDT, CDR2 FYEKMQ (reference sequence). The V and J ends lost 0 bases and 3 bases respectively, with 3 bases between them. The length of the CDR3 is 13 residues. This chain's CDR3 is CASSLGDNQPQHF. CDR3 sequence (DNA): TGTGCCAGCAGCTTAGGGGACAATCAGCCCCAGCATTTT.

The gene calls are TRBV18 and TRBJ1-2, with D perhaps TRBD1 (5 bases). Looked up from germline, CDR1 is KGHSH and CDR2 is LQKENI. The CDR3 is made up of 15 amino acids. V was cut by 2 bases and J by 8 bases, with 18 bases left in between. The CDR3 DNA reads TGTGCCAGCTCACCAGAACCAGGGCCCGGGAGGGGCTACACCTTC. Its protein is CASSPEPGPGRGYTF.

The rearrangement links TRBV20-1 to TRBJ1-4; unclear D gene. The CDR3 runs to 14 residues. Germline CDR1 DFQATT, CDR2 SNEGSKA (reference sequence). V shed 3 bases and J shed 5 bases, with 13 bases lying between them. CDR3 in DNA: TGCAGTGCTAGTTTGCCAGGCACGAATGAAAAACTGTTTTTT. Protein sequence: CSASLPGTNEKLFF.

This clone was recorded once. The chain employs TRBV29-1 and TRBJ2-2, with 7 bases lining up with TRBD1. The J segment lost 8 bases and the V segment lost 7 bases, leaving 16 bases of the junction unmatched. Looked up from germline, CDR1 is SQVTM and CDR2 is ANQGSEA. The CDR3 totals 15 residues. The CDR3 DNA is TGCAGCGGGTGGGGGACAGCCGAAAGGGGAGGGGAGCTGTTTTTT. Its translation is CSGWGTAERGGELFF.

The rearrangement links TRBV3-1 (or the pseudogene TRBV3-2) to TRBJ1-2; D call uncertain. Germline V CDR1 and CDR2: LGHDT, YNNKEL (reference sequence). Trimming removed 2 bases from V and 4 bases from J, with 8 bases in between. The CDR3 extends over 13 amino acids. In DNA form, the CDR3 reads TGTGCCAGCAGCCAAAAAGCCCCCTATGGCTACACCTTC. Translated: CASSQKAPYGYTF.

The chain joins TRBV5-4 to TRBJ2-3, with D perhaps TRBD1 or TRBD2 (5 bases each). The V gene's germline CDR1 is SGHNT and CDR2 YYREEE (reference sequence). This CDR3 comprises 14 residues. Trimming left V 4 bases short and J 2 bases short, with 11 bases between. The CDR3 DNA is TGTGCCAGCAGCCCCGGGGCTACCACAGATACGCAGTATTTT. Its protein product is CASSPGATTDTQYF.

The rearrangement joins TRBV11-2 to TRBJ2-7; tentatively, D is TRBD2 (5 bases). The V and J ends lost 3 bases and 2 bases respectively, with 8 bases between them. Germline CDR1 reads SGHAT; CDR2 reads FQNNGV. This CDR3 spans 13 amino acids. CDR3 bases: TGTGCCAGCAGCTTGAGCGGACCCTACGAGCAGTACTTC. Translated, it gives CASSLSGPYEQYF.

V and J are TRBV2 and TRBJ2-1; 12 bases are shared with TRBD2. The V gene's germline CDR1 is SNHLY and CDR2 FYNNEI. V was clipped by 6 bases and J by 9 bases; unmatched bases: 9. This CDR3 comprises 15 residues. The CDR3 spells CASSLRLAGVLEQFF. In DNA, the CDR3 is TGTGCCAGCAGCTTAAGACTAGCGGGAGTACTTGAGCAGTTCTTC.

V gene TRBV3-1 (or the pseudogene TRBV3-2) combines with J gene TRBJ2-5; D uncertain. Trimming left V 4 bases short and J 4 bases short, with 1 base between. Germline values: CDR1 LGHDT, CDR2 YNNKEL (reference sequence). This CDR3 is 10 amino acids long. CDR3 amino acids: CASSLETQYF. The CDR3 bases are TGTGCCAGCAGCCTAGAGACCCAGTACTTC.

V usage is TRBV21-1 and J usage is TRBJ2-5; the table's TRBD2 call for D was not verified on the DNA. TRBV21-1 is annotated as a pseudogene. CDR3 length equals 15 residues. Here the CDR3 DNA reads TGTGCCAGCAGCCTAGGTGGCCTTACACAAGAGACCCAGTACTTC. Its protein product is CASSLGGLTQETQYF.